The entry that follows covers one T cell receptor beta chain sequence. Its antigen is unknown. Each sample came from a Caucasian adult donor living in Nashville, Tennessee. Partitioning of CD4+ cells yielded a CD45RA+ naive subset and a CD45RA-negative memory subset. Original handling: Filtering differed because ImmunoSEQ produced junction-only sequences that carried no quality scores. Clones were sequenced by immunoSEQ multiplex PCR, and TCRdb holds only the in-frame ones, with some missing. That table supplies the V and J calls and clone size; D and trimming were determined from the DNA. The data show hundreds of thousands of clones, with 96% seen just once and 0.06% held by the top ten. The sample belongs to a study of shared clonotypes between healthy human individuals. Overall study findings and caveats: It was expected that sequencing depth would affect clonotype sharing among donors.

The germline gives CDR1 MDHEN, CDR2 SYDVKM. Losses at the gene ends were 7 bases for V and 5 bases for J; bases not matched to a gene: 9. The CDR3 runs 14 residues. The rearrangement uses TRBV28 and TRBJ2-5; 8 bases align to TRBD2. This TCR came from a young woman in good health. The specimen sequenced was naive CD4+ T cells sorted from blood. Subset meaning: CD45RA+ positively selected. The CDR3 nucleotides read TGTGCCAGCACAACCGGGGGGGCCTGGGAGACCCAGTACTTC. Translating gives CASTTGGAWETQYF.